This TCR beta chain was sequenced for a study of blood T cell repertoires in COVID-19. Across the study: Collection of acute and convalescent COVID-19 samples took place in the United States, Italy and Spain. PBMCs, B-cell-depleted T cells, or T cells were the source of the cDNA or gDNA that made up the material.

The J segment lost 6 bases and the V segment lost 4 bases, leaving 15 bases of the junction unmatched. The CDR3 loop spans 17 amino acids. Germline V gene sequence: CDR1 MGHRA, CDR2 YSYEKL. As originally analysed: Nucleated cell counts were estimated from reference gene primer amplification. The data were produced by immunoSEQ multiplex PCR, yet TCRdb's version contains in-frame clones alone and is incomplete. V, J and clone size were drawn from that table, and D and trimming were deduced from the DNA. The top ten hold roughly 7% of the sample, which has about 33,000 clones, 75% to 90% seen once. The material sequenced was peripheral blood. This rearrangement joins TRBV4-1 to TRBJ2-1, with 7 nucleotides matching TRBD1. This clonotype originated in a human donor in a cohort sampled during active COVID-19. CDR3 loop: CASSRDLTGKLGNEQFF. CDR3 in DNA: TGCGCCAGCAGCCGAGACTTGACAGGGAAGCTTGGCAATGAGCAGTTCTTC.